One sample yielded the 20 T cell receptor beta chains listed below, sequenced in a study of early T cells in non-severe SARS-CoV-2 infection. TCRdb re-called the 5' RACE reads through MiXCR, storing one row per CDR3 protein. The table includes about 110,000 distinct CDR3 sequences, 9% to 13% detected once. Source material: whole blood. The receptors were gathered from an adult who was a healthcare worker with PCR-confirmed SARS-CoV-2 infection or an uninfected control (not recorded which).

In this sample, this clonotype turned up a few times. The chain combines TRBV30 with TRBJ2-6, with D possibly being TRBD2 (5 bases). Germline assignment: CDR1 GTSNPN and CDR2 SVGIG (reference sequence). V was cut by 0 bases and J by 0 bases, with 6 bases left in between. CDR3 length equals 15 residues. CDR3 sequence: CAWSVGSSGANVLTF. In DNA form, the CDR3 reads TGTGCCTGGAGTGTTGGGAGCTCTGGGGCCAACGTCCTGACTTTC.

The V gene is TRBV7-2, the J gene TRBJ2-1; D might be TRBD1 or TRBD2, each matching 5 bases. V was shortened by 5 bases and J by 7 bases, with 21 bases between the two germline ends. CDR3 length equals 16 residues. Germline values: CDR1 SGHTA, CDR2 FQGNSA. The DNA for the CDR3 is TGTGCCAGCAGCCGGAACCGGGACCTACTGGGGAATGAGCAGTTCTTC. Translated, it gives CASSRNRDLLGNEQFF.

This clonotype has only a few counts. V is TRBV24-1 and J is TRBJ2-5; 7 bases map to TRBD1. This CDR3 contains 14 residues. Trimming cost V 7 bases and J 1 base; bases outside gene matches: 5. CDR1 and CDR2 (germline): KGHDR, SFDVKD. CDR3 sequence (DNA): TGTGCCACCAGCTCTGGGACAGTCCAAGAGACCCAGTACTTC. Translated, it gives CATSSGTVQETQYF.

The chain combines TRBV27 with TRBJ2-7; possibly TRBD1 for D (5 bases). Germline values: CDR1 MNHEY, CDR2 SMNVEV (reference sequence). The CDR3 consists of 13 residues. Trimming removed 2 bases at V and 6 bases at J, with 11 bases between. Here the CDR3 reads CASSLNRPGEQYF. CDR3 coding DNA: TGTGCCAGCAGTTTAAACAGGCCCGGCGAGCAGTACTTC.

Here the CDR3 reads CASSYVGLEETQYF. The CDR3 DNA sequence: TGTGCCAGCAGTTATGTGGGGTTAGAAGAGACCCAGTACTTC. This rearrangement joins TRBV6-5 to TRBJ2-5; D not certain. Trimming cost V 3 bases and J 3 bases, with 11 bases left between them. The CDR3 covers 14 residues. Per the germline V gene, CDR1 is MNHEY and CDR2 is SVGAGI.

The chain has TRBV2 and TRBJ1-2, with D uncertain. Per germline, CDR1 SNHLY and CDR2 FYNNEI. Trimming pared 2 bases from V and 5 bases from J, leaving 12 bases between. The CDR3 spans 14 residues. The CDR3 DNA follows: TGTGCCAGCAGTGAATACCTTACAGAATATGGCTACACCTTC. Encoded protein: CASSEYLTEYGYTF.

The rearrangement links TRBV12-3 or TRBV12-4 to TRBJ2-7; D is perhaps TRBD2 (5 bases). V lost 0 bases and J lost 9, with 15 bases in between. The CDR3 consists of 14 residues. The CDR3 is CASSLAGSVRRQYF. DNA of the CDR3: TGTGCCAGCAGTTTAGCTGGTAGCGTGAGGAGGCAGTACTTC.

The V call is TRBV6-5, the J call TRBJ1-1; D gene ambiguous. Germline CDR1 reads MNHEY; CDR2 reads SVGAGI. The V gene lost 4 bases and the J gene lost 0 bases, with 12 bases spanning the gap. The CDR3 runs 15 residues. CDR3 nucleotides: TGTGCCAGCAGTTCTTTGAGTATTTTGAACACTGAAGCTTTCTTT. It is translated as CASSSLSILNTEAFF.

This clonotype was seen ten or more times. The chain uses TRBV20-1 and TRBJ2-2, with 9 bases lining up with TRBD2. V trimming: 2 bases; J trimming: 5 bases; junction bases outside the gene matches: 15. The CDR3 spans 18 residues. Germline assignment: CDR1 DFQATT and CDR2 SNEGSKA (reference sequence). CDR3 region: CSARLVRGRARETGELFF. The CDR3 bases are TGCAGTGCTAGATTGGTCCGCGGGAGGGCAAGGGAAACCGGGGAGCTGTTTTTT.

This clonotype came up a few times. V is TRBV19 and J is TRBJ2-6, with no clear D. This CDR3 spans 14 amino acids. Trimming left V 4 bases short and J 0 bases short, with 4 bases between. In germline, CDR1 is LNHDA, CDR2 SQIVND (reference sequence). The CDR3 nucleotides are TGTGCCAGTAGTAAGGGCTCTGGGGCCAACGTCCTGACTTTC. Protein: CASSKGSGANVLTF.

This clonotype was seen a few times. The DNA of the CDR3 is TGTGCCAGCAGCTTTACACAGGCCAACAATGAGCAGTTCTTC. Protein product: CASSFTQANNEQFF. This sequence joins TRBV7-9 and TRBJ2-1; possible D gene TRBD1, 5 bases. V lost 3 bases to trimming and J lost 5 bases, with 11 bases between them. This CDR3 contains 14 residues. The germline V gene has CDR1 SEHNR and CDR2 FQNEAQ (reference sequence).

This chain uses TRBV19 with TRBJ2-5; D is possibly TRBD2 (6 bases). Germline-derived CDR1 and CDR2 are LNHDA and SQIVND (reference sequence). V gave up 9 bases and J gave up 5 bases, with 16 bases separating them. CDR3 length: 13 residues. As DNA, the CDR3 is TGTGCCAGCGGGAGTTCCCGCGGGGAGACCCAGTACTTC. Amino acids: CASGSSRGETQYF.

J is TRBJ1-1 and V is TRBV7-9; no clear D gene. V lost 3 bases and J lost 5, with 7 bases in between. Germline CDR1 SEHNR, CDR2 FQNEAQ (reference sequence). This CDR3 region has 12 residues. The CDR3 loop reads CASSFLSTEAFF. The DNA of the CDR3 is TGTGCCAGCAGCTTCTTATCGACTGAAGCTTTCTTT. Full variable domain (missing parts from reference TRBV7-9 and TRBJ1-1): DTGVSQNPRHKITKRGQNVTFRCDPISEHNRLYWYRQTLGQGPEFLTYFQNEAQLEKSRLLSDRFSAERPKGSFSTLEIQRTEQGDSAMYLCASSFLSTEAFFGQGTRLTVV.

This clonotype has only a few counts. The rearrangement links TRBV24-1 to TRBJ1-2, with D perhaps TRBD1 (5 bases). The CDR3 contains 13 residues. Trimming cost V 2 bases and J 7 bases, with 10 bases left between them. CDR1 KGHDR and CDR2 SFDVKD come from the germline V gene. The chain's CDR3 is CATSDSQGSGYTF. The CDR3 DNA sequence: TGTGCCACCAGTGATTCTCAGGGAAGTGGCTACACCTTC.

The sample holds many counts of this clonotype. The CDR3 DNA is TGTGCCAGCTCTTGGGGGACCGGGGAGCTGTTTTTT. This translates into CASSWGTGELFF. This chain connects TRBV12-3 or TRBV12-4 to TRBJ2-2; either TRBD1 or TRBD2 may fit D (5 bases each). The germline V and J ends were trimmed by 8 bases and 5 bases, with 9 bases remaining between them. The CDR3 is made up of 12 amino acids.

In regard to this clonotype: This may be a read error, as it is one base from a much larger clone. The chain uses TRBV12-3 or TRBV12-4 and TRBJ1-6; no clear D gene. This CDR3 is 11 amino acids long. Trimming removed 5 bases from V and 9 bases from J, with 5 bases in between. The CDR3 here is CASSTSSPLHF. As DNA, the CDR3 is TGTGCCAGCAGTACCAGTTCACCCCTCCACTTT.

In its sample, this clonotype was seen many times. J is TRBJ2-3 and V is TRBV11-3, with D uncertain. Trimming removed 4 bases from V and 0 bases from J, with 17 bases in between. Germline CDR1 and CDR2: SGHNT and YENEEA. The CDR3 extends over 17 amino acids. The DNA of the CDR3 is TGTGCCAGCAGCTCCTTTGATCGGTGGGAAAGCACAGATACGCAGTATTTT. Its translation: CASSSFDRWESTDTQYF. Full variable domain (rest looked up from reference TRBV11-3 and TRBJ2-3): EAGVVQSPRYKIIEKKQPVAFWCNPISGHNTLYWYLQNLGQGPELLIRYENEEAVDDSQLPKDRFSAERLKGVDSTLKIQPAELGDSAVYLCASSSFDRWESTDTQYFGPGTRLTVL.

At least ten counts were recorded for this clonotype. The CDR3 reads CASRGVSGRYSYNEQFF. As DNA, the CDR3 is TGTGCCAGCCGCGGTGTTTCGGGACGGTACTCCTACAATGAGCAGTTCTTC. V is TRBV6-6 and J is TRBJ2-1; the D call may be TRBD1 or TRBD2 (5 bases each). Germline lookup yields CDR1 MNHNY and CDR2 SVGAGI (reference sequence). V lost 8 bases and J 0 bases, leaving 20 bases between the germline ends. This CDR3 contains 17 residues.

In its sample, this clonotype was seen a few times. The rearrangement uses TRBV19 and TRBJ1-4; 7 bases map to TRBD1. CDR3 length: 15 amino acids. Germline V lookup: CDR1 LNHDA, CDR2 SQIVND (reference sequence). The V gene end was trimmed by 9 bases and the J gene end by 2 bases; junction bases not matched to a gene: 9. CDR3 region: CASSSDRATNEKLFF. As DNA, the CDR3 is TGTGCCAGCTCCAGTGACAGGGCTACTAATGAAAAACTGTTTTTT.

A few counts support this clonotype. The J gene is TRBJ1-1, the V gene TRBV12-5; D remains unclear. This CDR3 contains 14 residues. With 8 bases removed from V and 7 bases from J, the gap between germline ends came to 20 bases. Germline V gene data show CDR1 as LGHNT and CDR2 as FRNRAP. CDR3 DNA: TGTGCTAGTCGTCGGGCGGAAATTATGGGTGAAGCTTTCTTT. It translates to CASRRAEIMGEAFF.